This T cell receptor beta chain was recorded in a study of cytomegalovirus exposure and HLA in healthy donors. PCR was performed using 60 Vbeta and 13 Jbeta primers. Some clones are missing from TCRdb's copy, which holds only in-frame ones; the method was immunoSEQ multiplex PCR. The sample records a few hundred thousand clones, roughly 80% being singletons. What was sequenced was PBMCs. The TCR was taken from a man aged 25 to 40 in good health and CMV-seronegative.

In DNA form, the CDR3 reads TGTGCCAGCAGTTCGACAGGTCTAAATTCACCCCTCCACTTT. Translated: CASSSTGLNSPLHF. V gene TRBV6-7 combines with J gene TRBJ1-6; possibly TRBD1 for D (6 bases). TRBV6-7 is identified as an open reading frame with a role that is uncertain. The CDR3 covers 14 residues. The V end was cut by 4 bases, the J end by 7 bases, with 11 bases between.